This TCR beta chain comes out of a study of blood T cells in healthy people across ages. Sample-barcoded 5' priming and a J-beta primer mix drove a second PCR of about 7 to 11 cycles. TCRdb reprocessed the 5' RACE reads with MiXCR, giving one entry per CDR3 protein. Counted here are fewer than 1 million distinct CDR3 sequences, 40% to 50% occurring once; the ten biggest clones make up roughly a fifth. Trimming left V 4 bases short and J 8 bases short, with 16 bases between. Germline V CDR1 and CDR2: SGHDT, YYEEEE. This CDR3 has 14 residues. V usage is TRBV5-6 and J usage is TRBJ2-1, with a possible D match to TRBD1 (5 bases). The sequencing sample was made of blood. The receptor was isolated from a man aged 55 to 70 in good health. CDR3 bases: TGTGCCAGCAGCGACGGACACTTTAACGATGAGCAGTTCTTC. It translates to CASSDGHFNDEQFF.